The sample holds a few counts of the clone carrying this TCR beta chain. What it binds is unknown. The data are from a study of T cell repertoires in cytomegalovirus infection. Study-wide results and caveats: HLA-C-restricted TCR beta clonotypes specific for CMV led the ex vivo response.

From germline, CDR1 is SEHNR and CDR2 FQNEAQ (reference sequence). With 4 bases clipped from V and 2 bases from J, the junction kept 5 bases outside the gene matches. The length of the CDR3 is 14 residues. MiXCR, run by TCRdb on the reads, gives a single entry per CDR3 protein. The sample carries some 940,000 distinct CDR3 sequences, around a third recorded once. The V call is TRBV7-9, the J call TRBJ2-7, with 7 bases fitting TRBD2. This TCR derives from a human donor in good health (CMV status not recorded). Some clones in this sample may be carry-over from other donors' samples. Source: cultured CD8+ T cells from PBMCs, taken from culture after CMV antigen stimulation. The CDR3 protein is CASSSTAGAYEQYF. CDR3 sequence (DNA): TGTGCCAGCAGCTCCACGGCGGGGGCCTACGAGCAGTACTTC.